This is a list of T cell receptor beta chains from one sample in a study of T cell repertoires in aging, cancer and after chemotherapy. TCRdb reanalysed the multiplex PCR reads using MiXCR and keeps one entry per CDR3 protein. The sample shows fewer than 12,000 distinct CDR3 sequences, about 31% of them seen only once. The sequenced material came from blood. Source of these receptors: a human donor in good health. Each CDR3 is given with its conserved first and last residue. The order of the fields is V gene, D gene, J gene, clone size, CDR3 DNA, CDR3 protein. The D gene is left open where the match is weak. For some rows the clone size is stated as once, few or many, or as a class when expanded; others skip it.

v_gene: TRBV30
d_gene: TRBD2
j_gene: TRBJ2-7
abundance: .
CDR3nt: TGTGCCTGGAACAGGCCCCCGCGGCTAGCGGCCACCTACGAGCAGTACTTC
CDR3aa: CAWNRPPRLAATYEQYF

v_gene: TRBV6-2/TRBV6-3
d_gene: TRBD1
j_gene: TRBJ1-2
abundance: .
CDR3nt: TGTGCCAGCGGTAATTCCGGGACAGGCTATGGCTACACCTTC
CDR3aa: CASGNSGTGYGYTF

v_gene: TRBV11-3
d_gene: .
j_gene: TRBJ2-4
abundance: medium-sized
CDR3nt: TGTGCCAGCAGCCCTTTCGCTTTAGGGGTGGACATTCAGTACTTC
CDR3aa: CASSPFALGVDIQYF

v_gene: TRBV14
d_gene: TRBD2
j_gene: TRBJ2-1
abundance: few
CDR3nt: TGTGCCAGCAGCCAAGATTCCGGGCGGGGGGGCGACAATGAGCAGTTCTTC
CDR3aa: CASSQDSGRGGDNEQFF

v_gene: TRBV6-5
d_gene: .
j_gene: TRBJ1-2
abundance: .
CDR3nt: TGTGCCAGCAGTTACAGGAGAGACTATGGCTACACCTTC
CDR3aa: CASSYRRDYGYTF

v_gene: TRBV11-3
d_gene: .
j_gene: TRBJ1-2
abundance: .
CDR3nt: TGTGCCAGCAGCTTAGGCAGGGGCTATGGCTACACCTTC
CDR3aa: CASSLGRGYGYTF

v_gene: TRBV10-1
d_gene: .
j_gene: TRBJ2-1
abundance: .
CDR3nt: TGCGCCAGCACCGCTACCATCAACTCCTACAATGAGCAGTTCTTC
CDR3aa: CASTATINSYNEQFF

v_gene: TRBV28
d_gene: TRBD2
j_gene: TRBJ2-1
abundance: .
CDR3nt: TGTGCCAGCAGAGTAGCGGGGGGGCCATACAATGAGCAGTTCTTC
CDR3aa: CASRVAGGPYNEQFF

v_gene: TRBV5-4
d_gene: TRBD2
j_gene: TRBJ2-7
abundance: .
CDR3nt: TGTGCCAGCAGCTTTGGGACTAGCGGTCAGAATGGCGAGCAGTACTTC
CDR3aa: CASSFGTSGQNGEQYF

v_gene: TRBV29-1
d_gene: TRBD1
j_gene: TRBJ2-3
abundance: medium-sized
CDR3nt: TGCAGCGTTGTGGGGGACAGGGACACAGATACGCAGTATTTT
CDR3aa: CSVVGDRDTDTQYF

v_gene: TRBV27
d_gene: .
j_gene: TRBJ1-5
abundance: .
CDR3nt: TGTGCCAGCAGCCGTGATCTCTCCCAGCCCCAGCATTTT
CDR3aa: CASSRDLSQPQHF

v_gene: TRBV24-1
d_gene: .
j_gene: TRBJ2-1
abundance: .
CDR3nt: TGTGCCACCAGTGACCCTCAGGGGGGTATCAATGAGCAGTTCTTC
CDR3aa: CATSDPQGGINEQFF

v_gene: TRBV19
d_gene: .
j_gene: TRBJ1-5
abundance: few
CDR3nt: TGTGCCAGTAGTATTTACGGGGGCGAGCCCCAGCATTTT
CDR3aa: CASSIYGGEPQHF

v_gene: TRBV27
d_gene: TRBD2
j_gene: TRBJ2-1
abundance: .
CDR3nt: TGTGCCAGCAGTGAAGGCGGGGGGGCAGAGCAGTTCTTC
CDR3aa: CASSEGGGAEQFF

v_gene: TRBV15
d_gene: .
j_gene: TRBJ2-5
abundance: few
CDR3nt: TGTGCCACCAGCAGAGAAGAACGGAAAGAGACCCAGTACTTC
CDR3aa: CATSREERKETQYF

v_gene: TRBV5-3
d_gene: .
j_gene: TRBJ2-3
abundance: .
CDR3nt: TGCGCCAGCAGTCAGCGGCCCTCTTCGGGCACAGATACGCAGTATTTT
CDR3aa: CASSQRPSSGTDTQYF

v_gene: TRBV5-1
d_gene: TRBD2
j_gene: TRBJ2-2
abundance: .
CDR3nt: TGCGCCAGCTGCCCATTTAGCGGGAGTTCCGCCGGGGAGCTGTTTTTT
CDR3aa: CASCPFSGSSAGELFF

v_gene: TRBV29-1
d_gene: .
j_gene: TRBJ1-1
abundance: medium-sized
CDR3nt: TGCAGCGTTGAAATACGCCGTGATGAAGCTTTCTTT
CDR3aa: CSVEIRRDEAFF

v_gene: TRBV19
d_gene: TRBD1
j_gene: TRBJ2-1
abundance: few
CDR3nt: TGTGCCAGTAGTCTCCGAGACAGGGAGTACAATGAGCAGTTCTTC
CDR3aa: CASSLRDREYNEQFF

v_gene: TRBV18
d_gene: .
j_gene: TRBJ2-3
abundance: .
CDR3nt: TGTGCCAGCTCACCAAGGCGGACAGATACGCAGTATTTT
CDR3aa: CASSPRRTDTQYF

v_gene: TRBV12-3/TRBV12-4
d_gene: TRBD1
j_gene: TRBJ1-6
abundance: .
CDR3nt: TGTGCCAGCAGCAAAGGGGGCTCACCCCTCCACTTT
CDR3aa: CASSKGGSPLHF

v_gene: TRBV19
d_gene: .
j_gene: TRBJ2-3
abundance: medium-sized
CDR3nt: TGTGCCAGTAGTCAAGGGGGGACAGATACGCAGTATTTT
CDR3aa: CASSQGGTDTQYF

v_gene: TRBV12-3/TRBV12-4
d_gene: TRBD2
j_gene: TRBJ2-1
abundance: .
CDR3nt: TGTGCCAGCAGCCCGGGACTAGCCGGGGGGGGGCAGTTCTTC
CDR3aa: CASSPGLAGGGQFF

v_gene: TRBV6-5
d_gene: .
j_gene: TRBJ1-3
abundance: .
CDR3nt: TGTGCCAGCAGTACAGGTCTTGGAAACACCATATATTTT
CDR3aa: CASSTGLGNTIYF